The 12 T cell receptor beta chains reported below all come from one sample, sequenced in a study of blood T cell repertoires in COVID-19. Clones were read by immunoSEQ multiplex PCR, and TCRdb kept only the in-frame ones, dropping some. The data hold about 390,000 clones, with around nine tenths observed a single time. Sequencing was done on a sample of PBMCs or T cells enriched from blood (not recorded which). The receptors shown here come from a woman between 45 and 65 years old who had recovered from COVID-19.

In its sample, this clone was seen a few times. This chain uses TRBV3-1 (or the pseudogene TRBV3-2) with TRBJ2-2, with 7 positions matching TRBD2. The germline V gene has CDR1 LGHDT and CDR2 YNNKEL (reference sequence). This CDR3 is 17 amino acids long. With 1 base clipped from V and 2 bases from J, the junction kept 7 bases outside the gene matches. The CDR3 sequence is CASSQGRSGVNTGELFF. In DNA form, the CDR3 reads TGTGCCAGCAGCCAAGGTCGAAGCGGGGTCAACACCGGGGAGCTGTTTTTT.

V usage is TRBV6-5 and J usage is TRBJ2-5; 12 nucleotides agree with TRBD1. CDR1 is MNHEY, CDR2 SVGAGI, per germline. This CDR3 is 15 amino acids long. The junction had 2 bases not matched to a gene; V was cut back by 2 bases and J by 4 bases. As DNA, the CDR3 is TGTGCCAGCAGTTACGGGACAGGGGGCTTAGAGACCCAGTACTTC. Translating it yields CASSYGTGGLETQYF.

The V call is TRBV5-1, the J call TRBJ1-3; 7 bases are a match to TRBD1. Per the germline V gene, CDR1 is SGHRS and CDR2 is YFSETQ. The CDR3 consists of 17 residues. After removal of 2 bases from V and 0 bases from J, the junction contained 8 bases not matched to a gene. The CDR3 loop is CASSFDAAGGSGNTIYF. For the CDR3, the DNA is TGCGCCAGCAGCTTCGACGCAGCAGGGGGCTCTGGAAACACCATATATTTT.

This clone appeared once. The J gene is TRBJ1-5, the V gene TRBV27, with TRBD1 identical over 7 bases. CDR1 MNHEY and CDR2 SMNVEV come from the germline V gene (reference sequence). Trimming took 3 bases from V and 6 from J; bases not matched to a gene: 2. The CDR3 is made up of 13 amino acids. In DNA form, the CDR3 reads TGTGCCAGCAGTTTGGACAGGAGTCAGCCCCAGCATTTT. Protein product: CASSLDRSQPQHF.

The chain combines TRBV5-4 with TRBJ1-1, with TRBD1 identical over 7 bases. The CDR3 has 14 amino acids. Germline values: CDR1 SGHNT, CDR2 YYREEE (reference sequence). J gave up 1 base and V 2 bases, and 2 bases lay outside the gene matches. CDR3 sequence reads: CASSFRDRNTEAFF. The CDR3 DNA sequence: TGTGCCAGCAGCTTCCGGGACAGGAACACTGAAGCTTTCTTT.

This chain joins TRBV15 and TRBJ1-4, with D possibly TRBD1 on 6 matching bases. CDR1 and CDR2 (germline): LNHNV, YYDKDF (reference sequence). The CDR3 length is 13 residues. Trimming left V 6 bases short and J 6 bases short, with 11 bases between. CDR3 bases: TGTGCCACCAGTCGGACAGCCGATGAAAAACTGTTTTTT. Translating it yields CATSRTADEKLFF.

V is TRBV5-1 and J is TRBJ2-7; 7 bases align to TRBD1. CDR3 length: 14 residues. CDR1 is SGHRS and CDR2 is YFSETQ in the germline V gene. After removal of 2 bases from V and 2 bases from J, the junction contained 4 bases not matched to a gene. Here the CDR3 reads CASSLRTGTYEQYF. CDR3 bases: TGCGCCAGCAGCTTACGGACAGGCACCTACGAGCAGTACTTC.

This chain uses TRBV15 with TRBJ1-3; unclear D gene. The germline V and J ends were trimmed by 0 bases and 4 bases, with 10 bases remaining between them. CDR1 LNHNV and CDR2 YYDKDF come from the germline V gene (reference sequence). The CDR3 runs 15 residues. The CDR3 is CATSRDRGFGNTIYF. As DNA, the CDR3 is TGTGCCACCAGCAGAGATCGCGGATTCGGAAACACCATATATTTT.

Only one count was recorded for this clone. The rearrangement uses TRBV7-2 and TRBJ2-1, with 12 bases matching TRBD2. Trimming cost V 3 bases and J 10 bases; bases outside gene matches: 4. CDR1 and CDR2 from the germline V gene are SGHTA and FQGNSA. The CDR3 spans 14 residues. CDR3 protein: CASSFGLAGIEQFF. CDR3 bases: TGTGCCAGCAGCTTCGGACTAGCGGGGATAGAGCAGTTCTTC.

The CDR3 coding sequence is TGTGCCAGCAGCCTTACGGATTCACCCCTCCACTTT. Amino acids: CASSLTDSPLHF. The chain has TRBV7-9 and TRBJ1-6, with unresolved D. This CDR3 region has 12 residues. The V end lost 5 bases, the J end lost 8 bases, and 7 bases lay between the germline ends. Germline V gene sequence: CDR1 SEHNR, CDR2 FQNEAQ (reference sequence).

CDR3 region: CASSPSLAGAGEQFF. CDR3 in DNA: TGTGCCAGCTCACCATCACTAGCGGGGGCCGGTGAGCAGTTCTTC. The gene calls are TRBV18 and TRBJ2-1; TRBD2 matches 11 bases. The CDR3 loop spans 15 amino acids. V dropped 2 bases and J dropped 9; count of bases not matched to a gene: 6. Germline V gene sequence: CDR1 KGHSH, CDR2 LQKENI.

The V and J genes are TRBV19 and TRBJ1-6; weak D call: TRBD1 (5 bases). V lost 5 bases to trimming and J lost 5 bases, with 10 bases between them. Germline CDR1 reads LNHDA; CDR2 reads SQIVND (reference sequence). The CDR3 is made up of 14 amino acids. The DNA for the CDR3 is TGTGCCAGTAGTGCCAGGGTAGATAATTCACCCCTCCACTTT. Translating gives CASSARVDNSPLHF.